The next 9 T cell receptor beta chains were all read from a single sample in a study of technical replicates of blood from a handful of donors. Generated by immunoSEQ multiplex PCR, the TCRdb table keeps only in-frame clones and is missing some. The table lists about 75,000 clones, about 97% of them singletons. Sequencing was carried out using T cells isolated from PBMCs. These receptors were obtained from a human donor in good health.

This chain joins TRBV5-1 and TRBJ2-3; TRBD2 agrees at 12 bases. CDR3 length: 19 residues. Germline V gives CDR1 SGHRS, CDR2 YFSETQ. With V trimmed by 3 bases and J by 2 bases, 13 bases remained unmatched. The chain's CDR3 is CASSWPMRTSGTYTDTQYF. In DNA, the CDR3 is TGCGCCAGCAGCTGGCCCATGCGGACTAGCGGGACCTACACAGATACGCAGTATTTT.

Here the CDR3 reads CASSYSAGGTYEQYF. The CDR3 DNA reads as TGTGCCAGCAGTTACTCGGCAGGGGGTACCTACGAGCAGTACTTC. The rearrangement uses TRBV6-5 and TRBJ2-7, with 7 bases aligning to TRBD1. The CDR3 is 15 residues long. V dropped 0 bases and J dropped 2; count of bases not matched to a gene: 4. CDR1 is MNHEY, CDR2 SVGAGI, per germline.

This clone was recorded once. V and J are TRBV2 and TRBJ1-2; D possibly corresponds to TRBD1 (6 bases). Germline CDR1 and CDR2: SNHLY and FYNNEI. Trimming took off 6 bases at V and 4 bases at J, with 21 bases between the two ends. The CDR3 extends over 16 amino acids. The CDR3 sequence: CASRVGTGQPAYGYTF. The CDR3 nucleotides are TGTGCCAGCAGAGTAGGAACCGGACAGCCCGCCTATGGCTACACCTTC.

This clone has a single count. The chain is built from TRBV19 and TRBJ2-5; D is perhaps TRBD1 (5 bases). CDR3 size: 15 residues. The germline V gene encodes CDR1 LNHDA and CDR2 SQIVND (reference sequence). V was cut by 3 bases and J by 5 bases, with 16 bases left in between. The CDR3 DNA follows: TGTGCCAGTAGTATCTCAGGGCTTGGGGTGGAGACCCAGTACTTC. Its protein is CASSISGLGVETQYF. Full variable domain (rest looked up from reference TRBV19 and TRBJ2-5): DGGITQSPKYLFRKEGQNVTLSCEQNLNHDAMYWYRQDPGQGLRLIYYSQIVNDFQKGDIAEGYSVSREKKESFPLTVTSAQKNPTAFYLCASSISGLGVETQYFGPGTRLLVL.

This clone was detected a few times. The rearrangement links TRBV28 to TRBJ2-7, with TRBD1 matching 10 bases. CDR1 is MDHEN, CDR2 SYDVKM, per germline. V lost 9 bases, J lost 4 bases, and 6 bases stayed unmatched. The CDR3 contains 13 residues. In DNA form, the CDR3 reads TGTGCCAGTTGGACAGGGGGTTTATACGAGCAGTACTTC. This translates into CASWTGGLYEQYF.

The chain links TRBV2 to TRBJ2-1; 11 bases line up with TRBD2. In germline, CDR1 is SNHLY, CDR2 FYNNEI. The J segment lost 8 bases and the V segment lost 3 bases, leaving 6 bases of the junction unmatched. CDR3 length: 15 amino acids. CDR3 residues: CASSDTSGSLDEQFF. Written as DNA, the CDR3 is TGTGCCAGCAGTGACACTAGCGGGAGTCTGGATGAGCAGTTCTTC.

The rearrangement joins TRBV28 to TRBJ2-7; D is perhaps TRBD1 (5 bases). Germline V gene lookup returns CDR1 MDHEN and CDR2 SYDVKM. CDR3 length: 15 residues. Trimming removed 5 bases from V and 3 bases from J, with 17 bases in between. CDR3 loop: CASSVFRALNYEQYF. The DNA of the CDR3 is TGTGCCAGCAGTGTATTCAGGGCTTTGAACTACGAGCAGTACTTC. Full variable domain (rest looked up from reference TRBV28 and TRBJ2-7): DVKVTQSSRYLVKRTGEKVFLECVQDMDHENMFWYRQDPGLGLRLIYFSYDVKMKEKGDIPEGYSVSREKKERFSLILESASTNQTSMYLCASSVFRALNYEQYFGPGTRLTVT.

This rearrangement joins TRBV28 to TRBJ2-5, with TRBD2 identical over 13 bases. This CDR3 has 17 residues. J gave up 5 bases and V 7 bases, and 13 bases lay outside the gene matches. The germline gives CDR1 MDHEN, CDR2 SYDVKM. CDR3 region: CASTSPYTSGRGETQYF. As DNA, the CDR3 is TGTGCCAGCACCTCACCCTATACTAGCGGGAGGGGGGAGACCCAGTACTTC.

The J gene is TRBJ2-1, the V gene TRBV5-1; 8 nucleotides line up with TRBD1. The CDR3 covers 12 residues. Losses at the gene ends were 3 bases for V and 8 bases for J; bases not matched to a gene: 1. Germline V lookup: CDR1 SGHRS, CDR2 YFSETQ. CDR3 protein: CASSSTGDEQFF. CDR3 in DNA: TGCGCCAGCAGCTCGACAGGGGATGAGCAGTTCTTC.